The 32 T cell receptor beta chains below come from one sample, sequenced in a study of blood T cell repertoires in COVID-19. TCRdb keeps only in-frame clones here, not all; method: immunoSEQ multiplex PCR. The table shows about 160,000 clones, with around 87% occurring only once. The specimen sequenced was peripheral blood. Receptors were obtained from a woman in her 70s with COVID-19, enrolled during active disease.

The gene calls are TRBV5-1 and TRBJ2-1; the match to TRBD2 covers 7 bases. CDR3 length: 14 amino acids. Trimming cost V 4 bases and J 6 bases; bases outside gene matches: 7. CDR1 and CDR2 from the germline V gene are SGHRS and YFSETQ. CDR3 sequence: CASSASGDFNEQFF. CDR3 sequence (DNA): TGCGCCAGCAGCGCCAGCGGGGATTTCAATGAGCAGTTCTTC.

This chain uses TRBV2 with TRBJ2-7; 10 bases match TRBD1. Germline V CDR1 and CDR2: SNHLY, FYNNEI. V lost 6 bases and J lost 6; bases outside the gene matches: 5. This CDR3 is 13 amino acids long. CDR3 protein: CASRNRQGAEQYF. CDR3 nucleotide sequence: TGTGCCAGCAGGAACCGACAGGGGGCCGAGCAGTACTTC. The full variable domain, its missing parts supplied by reference TRBV2 and TRBJ2-7, is EPEVTQTPSHQVTQMGQEVILRCVPISNHLYFYWYRQILGQKVEFLVSFYNNEISEKSEIFDDQFSVERPDGSNFTLKIRSTKLEDSAMYFCASRNRQGAEQYFGPGTRLTVT.

The rearrangement uses TRBV19 and TRBJ1-5; TRBD1 aligns across 12 bases. CDR3 size: 14 residues. V lost 10 bases and J lost 5; bases outside the gene matches: 6. Germline values: CDR1 LNHDA, CDR2 SQIVND (reference sequence). The CDR3 reads CATAGTGGHQPQHF. The CDR3 DNA sequence: TGTGCCACCGCCGGGACAGGGGGCCATCAGCCCCAGCATTTT. Together with reference TRBV19 and TRBJ1-5, the CDR3 gives the full variable domain: DGGITQSPKYLFRKEGQNVTLSCEQNLNHDAMYWYRQDPGQGLRLIYYSQIVNDFQKGDIAEGYSVSREKKESFPLTVTSAQKNPTAFYLCATAGTGGHQPQHFGDGTRLSIL.

The chain combines TRBV3-1 (or the pseudogene TRBV3-2) with TRBJ1-6; the D gene is possibly TRBD1 (5 bases). The V gene's germline CDR1 is LGHDT and CDR2 YNNKEL (reference sequence). V was trimmed by 6 bases and J by 3 bases, leaving 9 bases between them. There are 14 residues in the CDR3. The CDR3 coding sequence is TGTGCCAGCAGAGACGACAGCTATAATTCACCCCTCCACTTT. As protein: CASRDDSYNSPLHF.

The chain recombines TRBV10-3 with TRBJ2-1; 7 bases map to TRBD2. The CDR3 length is 16 residues. Per germline, CDR1 ENHRY and CDR2 SYGVKD. V lost 0 bases and J lost 7; bases outside the gene matches: 9. The CDR3 region is CAISESSAGVKNEQFF. For the CDR3, the DNA is TGTGCCATCAGTGAGTCGAGTGCGGGGGTAAAGAATGAGCAGTTCTTC.

The rearrangement links TRBV6-5 to TRBJ1-1, with 7 bases matching TRBD1. This CDR3 region has 15 residues. V lost 6 bases to trimming and J lost 0 bases; unmatched junction nucleotides: 7. Per germline, CDR1 MNHEY and CDR2 SVGAGI. CDR3 sequence (DNA): TGTGCCAGCAGCAACAGGGGCCACATGAACACTGAAGCTTTCTTT. This encodes CASSNRGHMNTEAFF.

This clone was recorded a few times. This chain joins TRBV3-1 (or the pseudogene TRBV3-2) and TRBJ1-6; D is possibly TRBD1 (5 bases). The germline V and J ends were trimmed by 2 bases and 6 bases, with 14 bases remaining between them. CDR1 LGHDT and CDR2 YNNKEL come from the germline V gene (reference sequence). This CDR3 comprises 16 residues. The CDR3 region is CASSQSQGAPNSPLHF. The CDR3 DNA follows: TGTGCCAGCAGCCAAAGTCAGGGCGCTCCTAATTCACCCCTCCACTTT.

This rearrangement joins TRBV29-1 to TRBJ1-4; D ambiguous. V lost 6 bases, J lost 6 bases, and 11 bases lay in between. Germline V CDR1 and CDR2: SQVTM, ANQGSEA. The CDR3 has 12 residues. The CDR3 sequence: CSVAREDEKLFF. The CDR3 DNA follows: TGCAGCGTCGCAAGGGAGGATGAAAAACTGTTTTTT.

The chain joins TRBV28 to TRBJ1-4; 10 bases are a match to TRBD1. Unmatched junction bases numbered 8, after V lost 5 bases and J lost 8 bases. The CDR3 has 15 residues. Germline loops: CDR1 MDHEN, CDR2 SYDVKM. CDR3 loop: CASSSSGTGDEKLFF. The CDR3 DNA sequence: TGTGCCAGCAGTAGCTCCGGGACAGGGGACGAAAAACTGTTTTTT.

This chain uses TRBV5-8 with TRBJ1-1; D ambiguous. The CDR3 has 13 residues. Trimming cost V 2 bases and J 1 base, with 6 bases left between them. CDR1 and CDR2 (germline): SGHTS, YDEGEE. Here the CDR3 DNA reads TGTGCCAGCAGCTTCGGGGAGAACACTGAAGCTTTCTTT. As protein: CASSFGENTEAFF.

The chain employs TRBV9 and TRBJ1-1; weak D call: TRBD1 (6 bases). Looked up from germline, CDR1 is SGDLS and CDR2 is YYNGEE. The V end lost 4 bases, the J end lost 1 base, and 14 bases lay between the germline ends. CDR3 length equals 15 residues. The CDR3 loop reads CASSSEGGKNTEAFF. The DNA for the CDR3 is TGTGCCAGCAGCTCCGAGGGGGGGAAGAACACTGAAGCTTTCTTT.

The gene calls are TRBV9 and TRBJ2-5; 8 bases are a match to TRBD1. The CDR3 extends over 15 amino acids. Trimming cost V 4 bases and J 5 bases; bases outside gene matches: 10. Germline V gene lookup returns CDR1 SGDLS and CDR2 YYNGEE. The CDR3 loop is CASSPSSGGRETQYF. CDR3 bases: TGTGCCAGCAGCCCGTCATCAGGGGGCAGGGAGACCCAGTACTTC.

The V gene is TRBV28, the J gene TRBJ2-7; D unclear. V lost 2 bases and J lost 2, with 4 bases in between. Germline CDR1 MDHEN, CDR2 SYDVKM. The CDR3 is made up of 12 amino acids. The CDR3 sequence is CASSLRAYEQYF. The CDR3 DNA reads as TGTGCCAGCAGTTTACGGGCCTACGAGCAGTACTTC.

The CDR3 DNA is TGTGCCAGCAGCCAAACATCATCCAGGTTCTCTGGAAACACCATATATTTT. It codes for CASSQTSSRFSGNTIYF. The chain uses TRBV4-2 and TRBJ1-3; D gene unclear. This CDR3 comprises 17 residues. Germline lookup yields CDR1 LGHNA and CDR2 YNFKEQ. Trimming left V 2 bases short and J 0 bases short, with 14 bases between.

The chain links TRBV9 to TRBJ1-2, with TRBD1 as a possible D gene (6 bases). Trimming removed 7 bases from V and 8 bases from J, with 15 bases in between. Germline V gene sequence: CDR1 SGDLS, CDR2 YYNGEE. This CDR3 region has 12 residues. This chain's CDR3 is CASGRTERGYTF. The CDR3 coding sequence is TGTGCCAGCGGGCGGACAGAACGGGGCTACACCTTC. Using reference TRBV9 and TRBJ1-2 for the parts outside the CDR3, the full variable domain is DSGVTQTPKHLITATGQRVTLRCSPRSGDLSVYWYQQSLDQGLQFLIQYYNGEERAKGNILERFSAQQFPDLHSELNLSSLELGDSALYFCASGRTERGYTFGSGTRLTVV.

The chain employs TRBV5-1 and TRBJ1-3; D unresolved. The CDR3 is 15 amino acids. CDR1 and CDR2 from the germline V gene are SGHRS and YFSETQ. V lost 5 bases to trimming and J lost 1 base, with 13 bases between them. The CDR3 spells CASRVSAGSGNTIYF. CDR3 in DNA: TGCGCCAGCAGAGTCAGCGCGGGGTCTGGAAACACCATATATTTT.

This rearrangement joins TRBV6-6 to TRBJ1-2; TRBD1 might be the D (6 bases). Germline CDR1 and CDR2: MNHNY and SVGAGI (reference sequence). The V end was cut by 3 bases, the J end by 2 bases, with 13 bases between. The CDR3 spans 15 residues. The CDR3, as DNA: TGTGCCAGCAGTTATTCGACAGGCGGGAACTATGGCTACACCTTC. Encoded protein: CASSYSTGGNYGYTF.

Regarding this clone: Other DNA sequences in this specimen translate into the identical CDR3. V gene TRBV2 combines with J gene TRBJ1-5; 7 bases are shared with TRBD1. Germline values: CDR1 SNHLY, CDR2 FYNNEI. The CDR3 is 14 residues long. Losses at the gene ends were 2 bases for V and 2 bases for J; bases not matched to a gene: 0. CDR3 amino acids: CASSEQGGNQPQHF. DNA of the CDR3: TGTGCCAGCAGTGAACAGGGGGGCAATCAGCCCCAGCATTTT.

This clone was observed a handful of times. The chain recombines TRBV19 with TRBJ1-2; D gene unclear. The CDR3 extends over 14 amino acids. CDR1 is LNHDA and CDR2 is SQIVND in the germline V gene (reference sequence). V dropped 4 bases and J dropped 5 bases, with 14 bases sitting between them. CDR3 loop: CASSNGVRQYGYTF. CDR3 coding DNA: TGTGCCAGTAGTAACGGGGTTCGTCAGTATGGCTACACCTTC.

This chain uses TRBV30 with TRBJ2-5, with D possibly TRBD1 on 5 matching bases. Trimming stripped 0 bases from V and 1 base from J, with 9 bases between. The length of the CDR3 is 14 residues. In germline, CDR1 is GTSNPN, CDR2 SVGIG (reference sequence). The CDR3 DNA reads TGTGCCTGGAGTGTATGGGGCCTCCAAGAGACCCAGTACTTC. This gives the protein CAWSVWGLQETQYF. Looking up the rest from reference TRBV30 and TRBJ2-5 gives the full variable domain: SQTIHQWPATLVQPVGSPLSLECTVEGTSNPNLYWYRQAAGRGLQLLFYSVGIGQISSEVPQNLSASRPQDRQFILSSKKLLLSDSGFYLCAWSVWGLQETQYFGPGTRLLVL.

CDR3 coding DNA: TGTGCCTGGAGTAATTTACGGACAGGGGATCAGCCCCAGCATTTT. This gives the protein CAWSNLRTGDQPQHF. The chain employs TRBV30 and TRBJ1-5, with 9 bases that match TRBD1. CDR1 and CDR2 from the germline V gene are GTSNPN and SVGIG (reference sequence). The CDR3 is 15 amino acids. The V segment lost 2 bases and the J segment 5 bases; nucleotides outside the gene matches: 7.

The genes are TRBV5-8 and TRBJ2-3, with D possibly being TRBD1 (6 bases). Trimming cost V 6 bases and J 1 base, with 12 bases left between them. The CDR3 consists of 14 residues. Germline V gene sequence: CDR1 SGHTS, CDR2 YDEGEE. The CDR3 nucleotides read TGTGCCAGCAACGACGACAGGCGCACAGATACGCAGTATTTT. Amino acid sequence: CASNDDRRTDTQYF.

The chain links TRBV6-5 to TRBJ2-5; TRBD2 matches 11 bases. The CDR3 loop spans 15 amino acids. Trimming cost V 6 bases and J 5 bases; bases outside gene matches: 8. CDR1 is MNHEY, CDR2 SVGAGI, per germline. CDR3 amino acids: CASRVAGGQGETQYF. In DNA form, the CDR3 reads TGTGCCAGCAGGGTAGCGGGGGGGCAAGGGGAGACCCAGTACTTC.

The rearrangement links TRBV7-2 to TRBJ2-2; weak D call: TRBD1 (6 bases). V dropped 5 bases and J dropped 6 bases, with 22 bases sitting between them. The CDR3 sequence is 17 residues long. Germline V gene lookup returns CDR1 SGHTA and CDR2 FQGNSA. The CDR3: CASSMTGTPNGAGELFF. The CDR3 DNA reads as TGTGCCAGCAGCATGACCGGGACACCCAACGGGGCCGGGGAGCTGTTTTTT.

The chain has TRBV2 and TRBJ2-1; D gene unclear. Trimming removed 6 bases from V and 3 bases from J, with 9 bases in between. The CDR3 is made up of 13 amino acids. Germline assignment: CDR1 SNHLY and CDR2 FYNNEI. CDR3 DNA: TGTGCCAGCAGCGAGACTGTCTACAATGAGCAGTTCTTC. Protein product: CASSETVYNEQFF.

This chain's CDR3 is CASSQEGTSGGNVETQYF. CDR3 DNA: TGTGCCAGCAGCCAAGAAGGGACTAGCGGGGGTAATGTGGAGACCCAGTACTTC. The rearrangement links TRBV4-2 to TRBJ2-5, with 14 bases lining up with TRBD2. Germline CDR1 and CDR2: LGHNA and YNFKEQ. CDR3 size: 18 residues. V dropped 0 bases and J dropped 5; count of bases not matched to a gene: 8.

This chain links TRBV27 with TRBJ2-1, with TRBD2 matching over 7 bases. The CDR3 covers 14 residues. The V gene's germline CDR1 is MNHEY and CDR2 SMNVEV (reference sequence). V lost 4 bases to trimming and J lost 9 bases; unmatched junction nucleotides: 9. The CDR3 loop reads CASSWGAGESEQFF. CDR3 DNA sequence: TGTGCCAGCAGTTGGGGCGCGGGGGAGAGTGAGCAGTTCTTC.

The chain employs TRBV12-5 and TRBJ2-1; D is possibly TRBD2 (5 bases). Germline CDR1 and CDR2: LGHNT and FRNRAP. The CDR3 is 14 residues long. Trimming shortened V by 0 bases and J by 7 bases, and 10 bases separated the two germline ends. Written as DNA, the CDR3 is TGTGCTAGTGGTTTGGTCCCAGCGGAGAATGAGCAGTTCTTC. This codes for CASGLVPAENEQFF.

The gene calls are TRBV3-1 (or the pseudogene TRBV3-2) and TRBJ1-4; 8 bases are shared with TRBD1. The CDR3 spans 17 residues. Trimming cost V 0 bases and J 4 bases; bases outside gene matches: 7. Germline CDR1 LGHDT, CDR2 YNNKEL (reference sequence). The CDR3 DNA follows: TGTGCCAGCAGCCAAGATTCTATGGGGACAGGTAATGAAAAACTGTTTTTT. It is translated as CASSQDSMGTGNEKLFF.

The chain has TRBV24-1 and TRBJ2-5; tentatively, D is TRBD1 (6 bases). The CDR3 covers 16 residues. V gave up 0 bases and J gave up 4 bases, with 14 bases separating them. Germline V lookup: CDR1 KGHDR, CDR2 SFDVKD. The CDR3: CATSDLPGARRETQYF. DNA for the CDR3: TGTGCCACCAGTGATTTGCCAGGGGCTCGGCGAGAGACCCAGTACTTC.

In regard to this clone: This sample also contains other DNA sequences that code for the same CDR3. This chain joins TRBV29-1 and TRBJ1-5, with TRBD1 identical over 11 bases. The CDR3 runs to 13 residues. The junction had 3 bases not matched to a gene; V was cut back by 4 bases and J by 7 bases. Germline assignment: CDR1 SQVTM and CDR2 ANQGSEA. CDR3 sequence reads: CSVGTGGGQPQHF. The CDR3 nucleotides read TGCAGCGTTGGGACAGGGGGCGGGCAGCCCCAGCATTTT.

The chain joins TRBV5-8 to TRBJ2-3; D is undetermined. From germline, CDR1 is SGHTS and CDR2 YDEGEE. V gave up 0 bases and J gave up 2 bases, with 10 bases separating them. This CDR3 spans 15 amino acids. The CDR3 spells CASSLGHIDTDTQYF. For the CDR3, the DNA is TGTGCCAGCAGCTTGGGACACATCGACACAGATACGCAGTATTTT. Filled out from reference TRBV5-8 and TRBJ2-3, the complete variable domain reads EAGVTQSPTHLIKTRGQQATLRCSPISGHTSVYWYQQALGLGLQFLLWYDEGEERNRGNFPPRFSGRQFPNYSSELNVNALELEDSALYLCASSLGHIDTDTQYFGPGTRLTVL.